This TCR beta chain was sequenced during a study of blood T cell repertoires in COVID-19. Here immunoSEQ multiplex PCR was the method, and the copy in TCRdb shows in-frame clones only, minus some. Of 220,000 or so clones in the sample, roughly 90% were seen once. Participant reports of clinical history set cohort assignment. The CDR3 length is 16 residues. V lost 0 bases and J lost 4, with 11 bases in between. Germline CDR1 and CDR2: SGHRS and YFSETQ. The chain is built from TRBV5-1 and TRBJ2-6; D gene uncertain. Sample: PBMCs or T cells enriched from blood (not recorded which). This sequence originates from a man between 25 and 39 years old who had been exposed to COVID-19. The chain's CDR3 is CASSLAQAIGANVLTF. Written as DNA, the CDR3 is TGCGCCAGCAGCTTGGCGCAAGCAATCGGGGCCAACGTCCTGACTTTC.